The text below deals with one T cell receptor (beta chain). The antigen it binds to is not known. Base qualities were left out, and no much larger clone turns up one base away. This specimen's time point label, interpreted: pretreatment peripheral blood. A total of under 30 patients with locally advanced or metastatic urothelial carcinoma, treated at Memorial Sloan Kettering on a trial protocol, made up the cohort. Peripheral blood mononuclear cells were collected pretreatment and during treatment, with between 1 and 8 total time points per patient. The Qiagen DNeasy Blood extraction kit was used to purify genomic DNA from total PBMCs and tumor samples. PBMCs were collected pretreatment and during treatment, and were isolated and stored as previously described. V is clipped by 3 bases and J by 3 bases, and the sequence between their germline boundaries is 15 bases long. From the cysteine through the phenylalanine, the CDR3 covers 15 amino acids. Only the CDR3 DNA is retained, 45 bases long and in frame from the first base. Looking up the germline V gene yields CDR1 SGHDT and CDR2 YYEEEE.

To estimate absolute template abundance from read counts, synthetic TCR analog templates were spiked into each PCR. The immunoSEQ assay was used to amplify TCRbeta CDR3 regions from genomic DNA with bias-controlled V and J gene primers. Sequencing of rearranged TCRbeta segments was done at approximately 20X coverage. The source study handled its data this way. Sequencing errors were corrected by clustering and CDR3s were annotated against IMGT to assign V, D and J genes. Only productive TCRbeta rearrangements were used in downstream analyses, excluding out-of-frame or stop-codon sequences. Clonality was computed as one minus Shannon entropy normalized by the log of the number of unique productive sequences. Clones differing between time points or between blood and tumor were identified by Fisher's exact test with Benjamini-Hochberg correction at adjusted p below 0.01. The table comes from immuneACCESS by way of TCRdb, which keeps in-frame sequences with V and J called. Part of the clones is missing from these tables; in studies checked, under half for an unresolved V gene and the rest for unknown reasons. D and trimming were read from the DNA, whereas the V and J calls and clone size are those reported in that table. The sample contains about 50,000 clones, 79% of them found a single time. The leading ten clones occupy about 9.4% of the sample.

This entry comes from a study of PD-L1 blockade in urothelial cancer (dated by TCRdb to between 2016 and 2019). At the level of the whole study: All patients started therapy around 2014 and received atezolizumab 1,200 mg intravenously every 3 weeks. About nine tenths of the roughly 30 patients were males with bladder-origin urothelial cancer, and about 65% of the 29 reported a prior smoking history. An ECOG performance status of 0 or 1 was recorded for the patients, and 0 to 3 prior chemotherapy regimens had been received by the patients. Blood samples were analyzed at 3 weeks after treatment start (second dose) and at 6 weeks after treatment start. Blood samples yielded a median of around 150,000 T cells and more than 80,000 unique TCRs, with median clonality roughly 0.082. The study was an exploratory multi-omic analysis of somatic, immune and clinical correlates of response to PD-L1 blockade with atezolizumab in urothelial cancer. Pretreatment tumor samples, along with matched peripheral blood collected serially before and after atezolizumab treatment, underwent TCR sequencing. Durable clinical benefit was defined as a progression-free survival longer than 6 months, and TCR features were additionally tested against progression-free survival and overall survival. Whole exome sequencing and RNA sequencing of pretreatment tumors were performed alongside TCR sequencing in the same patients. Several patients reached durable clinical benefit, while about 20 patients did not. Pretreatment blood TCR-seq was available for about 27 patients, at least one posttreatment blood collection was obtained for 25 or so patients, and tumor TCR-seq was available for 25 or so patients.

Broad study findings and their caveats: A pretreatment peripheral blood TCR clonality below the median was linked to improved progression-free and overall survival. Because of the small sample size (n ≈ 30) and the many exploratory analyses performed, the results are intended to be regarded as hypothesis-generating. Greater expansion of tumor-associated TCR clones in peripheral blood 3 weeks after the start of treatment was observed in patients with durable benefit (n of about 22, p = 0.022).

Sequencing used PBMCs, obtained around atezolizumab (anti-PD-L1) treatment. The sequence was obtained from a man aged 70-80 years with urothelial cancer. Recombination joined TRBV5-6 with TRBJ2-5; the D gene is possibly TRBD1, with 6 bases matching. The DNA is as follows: TGTGCCAGCAGCTACCCGACAGGCGGTAAAGAGACCCAGTACTTC. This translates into CASSYPTGGKETQYF.